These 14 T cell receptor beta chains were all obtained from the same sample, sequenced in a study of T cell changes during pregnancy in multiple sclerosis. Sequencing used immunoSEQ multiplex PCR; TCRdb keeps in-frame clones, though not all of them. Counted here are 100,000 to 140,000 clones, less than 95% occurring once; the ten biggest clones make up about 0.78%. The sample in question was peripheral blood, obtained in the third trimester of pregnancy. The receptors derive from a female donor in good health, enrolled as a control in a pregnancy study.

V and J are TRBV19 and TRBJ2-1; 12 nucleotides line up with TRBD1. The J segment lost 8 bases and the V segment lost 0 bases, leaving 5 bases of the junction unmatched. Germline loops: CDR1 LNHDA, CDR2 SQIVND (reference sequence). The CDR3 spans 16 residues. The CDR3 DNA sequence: TGTGCCAGTAGTATAGACCGGGACAGGGGGCTCTATGAGCAGTTCTTC. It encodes CASSIDRDRGLYEQFF.

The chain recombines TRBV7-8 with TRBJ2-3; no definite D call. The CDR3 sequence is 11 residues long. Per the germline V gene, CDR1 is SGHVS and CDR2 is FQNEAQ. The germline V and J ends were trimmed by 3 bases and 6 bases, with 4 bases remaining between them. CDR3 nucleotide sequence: TGTGCCAGCAGCTTCGGGGATACGCAGTATTTT. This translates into CASSFGDTQYF.

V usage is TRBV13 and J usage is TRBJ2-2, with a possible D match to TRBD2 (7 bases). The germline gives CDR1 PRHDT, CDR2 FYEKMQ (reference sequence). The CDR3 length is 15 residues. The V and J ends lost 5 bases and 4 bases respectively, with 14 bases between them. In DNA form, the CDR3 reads TGTGCCAGCAGCCGTTTAGGGGGGGTCACCGGGGAGCTGTTTTTT. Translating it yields CASSRLGGVTGELFF.

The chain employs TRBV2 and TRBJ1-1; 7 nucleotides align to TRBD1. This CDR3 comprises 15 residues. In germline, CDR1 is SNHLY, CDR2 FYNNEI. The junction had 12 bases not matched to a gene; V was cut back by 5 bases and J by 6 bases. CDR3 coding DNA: TGTGCCAGCAGTTTAGAGGGGGCGGCCTTGGCTGAAGCTTTCTTT. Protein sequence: CASSLEGAALAEAFF.

CDR3 bases: TGTGCCAGCTCACCCCCGGGACAGGGACGTCCAAGCGAGCAGTACTTC. Protein product: CASSPPGQGRPSEQYF. This chain uses TRBV18 with TRBJ2-7; 9 positions match TRBD1. This CDR3 is built from 16 residues. Trimming took 3 bases from V and 6 from J; bases not matched to a gene: 12. Germline CDR1 KGHSH, CDR2 LQKENI.

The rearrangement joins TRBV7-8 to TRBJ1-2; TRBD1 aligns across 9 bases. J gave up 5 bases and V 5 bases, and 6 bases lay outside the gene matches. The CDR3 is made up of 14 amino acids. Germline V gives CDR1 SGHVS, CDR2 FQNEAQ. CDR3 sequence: CASSPRDRAYGYTF. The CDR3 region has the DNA TGTGCCAGCAGCCCCCGGGACAGGGCATATGGCTACACCTTC.

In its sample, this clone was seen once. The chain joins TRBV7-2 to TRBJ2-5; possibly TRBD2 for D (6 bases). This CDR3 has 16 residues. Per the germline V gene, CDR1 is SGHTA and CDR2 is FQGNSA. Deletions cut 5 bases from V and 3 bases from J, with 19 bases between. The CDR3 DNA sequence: TGTGCCAGCAGCCCGGGACTTGATCATGTGGAAGAGACCCAGTACTTC. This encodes CASSPGLDHVEETQYF.

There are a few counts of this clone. CDR3 sequence (DNA): TGTGCCACCAGCAGTGGGGCGCACACTGAAGCTTTCTTT. It yields the protein CATSSGAHTEAFF. The rearrangement joins TRBV15 to TRBJ1-1; tentatively, D is TRBD1 (5 bases). Germline V gene sequence: CDR1 LNHNV, CDR2 YYDKDF (reference sequence). Trimming stripped 3 bases from V and 3 bases from J, with 8 bases between. CDR3 length equals 13 residues.

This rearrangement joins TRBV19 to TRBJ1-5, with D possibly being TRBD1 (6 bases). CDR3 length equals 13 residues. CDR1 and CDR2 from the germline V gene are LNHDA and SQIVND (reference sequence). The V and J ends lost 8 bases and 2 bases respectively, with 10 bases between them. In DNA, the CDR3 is TGTGCCAGTGGGGACACACGCAATCAGCCCCAGCATTTT. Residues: CASGDTRNQPQHF.

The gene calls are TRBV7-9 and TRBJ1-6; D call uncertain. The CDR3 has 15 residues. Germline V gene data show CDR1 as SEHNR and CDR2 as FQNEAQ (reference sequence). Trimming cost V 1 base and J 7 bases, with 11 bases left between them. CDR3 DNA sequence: TGTGCCAGCAGCTTAGTGGACTTAAAGAATTCACCCCTCCACTTT. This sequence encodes CASSLVDLKNSPLHF.

CDR3 sequence (DNA): TGTGCCAGTAGTATTGGGCGGGGGGCAAAAAACATTCAGTACTTC. It encodes CASSIGRGAKNIQYF. V gene TRBV19 combines with J gene TRBJ2-4; 8 bases line up with TRBD2. The ends lost 3 bases at V and 4 bases at J; junction bases unmatched: 5. There are 15 residues in the CDR3. Germline V gene data show CDR1 as LNHDA and CDR2 as SQIVND (reference sequence).

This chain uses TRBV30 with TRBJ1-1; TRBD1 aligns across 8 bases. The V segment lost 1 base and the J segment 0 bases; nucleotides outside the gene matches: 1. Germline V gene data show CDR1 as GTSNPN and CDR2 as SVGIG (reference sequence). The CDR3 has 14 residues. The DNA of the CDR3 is TGTGCCTGGAGTGCGGACAGGGTGAACACTGAAGCTTTCTTT. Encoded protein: CAWSADRVNTEAFF. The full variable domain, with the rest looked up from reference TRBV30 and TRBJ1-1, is SQTIHQWPATLVQPVGSPLSLECTVEGTSNPNLYWYRQAAGRGLQLLFYSVGIGQISSEVPQNLSASRPQDRQFILSSKKLLLSDSGFYLCAWSADRVNTEAFFGQGTRLTVV.

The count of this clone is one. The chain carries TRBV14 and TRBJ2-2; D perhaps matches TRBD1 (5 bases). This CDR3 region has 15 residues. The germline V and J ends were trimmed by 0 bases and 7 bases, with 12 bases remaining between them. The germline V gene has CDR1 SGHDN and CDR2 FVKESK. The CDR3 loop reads CASSQEGPWGGELFF. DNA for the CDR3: TGTGCCAGCAGCCAAGAGGGGCCCTGGGGCGGGGAGCTGTTTTTT.

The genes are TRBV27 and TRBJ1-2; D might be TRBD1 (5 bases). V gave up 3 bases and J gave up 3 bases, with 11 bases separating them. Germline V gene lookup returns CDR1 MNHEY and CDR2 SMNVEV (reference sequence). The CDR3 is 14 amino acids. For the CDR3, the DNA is TGTGCCAGCAGTTTCGGCGGGGCAGACTATGGCTACACCTTC. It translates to CASSFGGADYGYTF.